This section outlines one T cell receptor beta chain sequence together with its context. Its specificity is not known. The data are from a study of cytomegalovirus exposure and HLA in healthy donors. Broader study findings: What TCR beta sequences reportedly achieved was accurate prediction of HLA-A and HLA-B alleles in most subjects. In a later analysis, several top co-occurrence clusters appeared linked to parvovirus B19, influenza, CMV and Epstein-Barr virus. Later on, a genetic analysis was performed. It linked a missense variant in DCLRE1C with V- and J-gene trimming of TCR beta.

CDR3 size: 15 residues. V was cut by 7 bases and J by 1 base, with 14 bases left in between. Germline assignment: CDR1 MDHEN and CDR2 SYDVKM. A multiplex PCR was run with 60 Vbeta primers and 13 Jbeta primers. TCRdb's table, derived via immunoSEQ multiplex PCR, lists solely in-frame clones and lacks some. The sample records around 200,000 clones, approximately 85% being singletons. The sequencing input was PBMCs. The chain carries TRBV28 and TRBJ1-5; TRBD1 is a possible D gene (5 bases). This TCR derives from a woman in her forties or fifties in good health and CMV-seronegative. The CDR3 coding sequence is TGTGCCAGCAAGCTGACAGTGGCAAGCAATCAGCCCCAGCATTTT. It encodes CASKLTVASNQPQHF.